This T cell receptor beta chain was sequenced for a study of OX40 agonist ivuxolimab in advanced cancers. Study in general: Ivuxolimab, an agonistic anti-OX40 (CD134) antibody, was given to patients. Participants, 70% to 90% male, averaged about 59 years of age, ranging from about 23 to 90. Findings and limits, study-wide: Doses of 0.1 to 3.0 mg/kg were accompanied by clonal expansion of CD4+ and CD8+ blood T cells by week 6.

Blood samples were obtained at baseline, cycle 4 day 1, and cycle 7 day 1. In regard to this clone: The antigen is not known.

V was pared by 6 bases and J by 9 bases, with 12 bases between. The CDR3 loop spans 11 amino acids. The germline V gene encodes CDR1 DFQATT and CDR2 SNEGSKA (reference sequence). The table came from immunoSEQ multiplex PCR; TCRdb's copy has only in-frame clones and leaves some out. The sample lists about 83,000 clones, roughly 80% occurring once. The source is an adult with an advanced solid tumor such as melanoma, head and neck, liver or kidney cancer. This chain joins TRBV20-1 and TRBJ2-1; weak D call: TRBD1 (6 bases). The sample here was CD4+ or CD8+ T cells sorted from blood, taken in a trial of the OX40 agonist ivuxolimab. CDR3 protein: CSASRGAEQFF. The CDR3, as DNA: TGCAGTGCCAGCAGGGGAGCTGAGCAGTTCTTC.